A selection of T cell receptor beta chains follows, all from one sample in a study of monozygotic twins with cystic fibrosis. Assay used: immunoSEQ multiplex PCR; TCRdb lists only in-frame clones, some missing. The table includes around 30,000 clones, around four fifths detected once. Input material: blood. These receptors were taken from a girl aged 2 to 9 with cystic fibrosis. CDR3s include the opening cysteine and the closing phenylalanine or tryptophan. A D gene is named only where the DNA matches it firmly. Size is stated for part of the rows, as once, few or many counts, or as a class when the clone is expanded.

abundance	v_gene	d_gene	j_gene	len	CDR3nt	CDR3aa
.	TRBV7-8	.	TRBJ1-2	15	TGTGCCAGCAGCCGAGGTACAGGGAGTGACTATGGCTACACCTTC	CASSRGTGSDYGYTF
.	TRBV29-1	.	TRBJ1-2	13	TGCAGCGTTGAAGACGGGCAGAACTATGGCTACACCTTC	CSVEDGQNYGYTF
.	TRBV7-9	.	TRBJ2-3	12	TGTGCCAGCAGCCTCTGGAGAGATACGCAGTATTTT	CASSLWRDTQYF
.	TRBV14	.	TRBJ2-7	11	TGTGCCAGCGGGCCGGTCTACGAGCAGTACTTC	CASGPVYEQYF
.	TRBV20-1	.	TRBJ2-2	10	TGCAGTGCCCTTTCCGGGGAGCTGTTTTTT	CSALSGELFF
.	TRBV27	.	TRBJ2-1	18	TGTGCCAGCAGTCCTTGGGCAATAGGACTACACTTGTACAATGAGCAGTTCTTC	CASSPWAIGLHLYNEQFF
once	TRBV18	.	TRBJ1-3	15	TGTGCCAGCCAAAGGGGACGCAACTCTGGAAACACCATATATTTT	CASQRGRNSGNTIYF
.	TRBV19	TRBD2	TRBJ2-1	16	TGTGCCAGTAGTACCGCGGGGGCGGGAGGGCCCGATGAGCAGTTCTTC	CASSTAGAGGPDEQFF
.	TRBV5-1	TRBD1	TRBJ1-2	16	TGCGCCAGCAGCTTGGGACAGGGAGAATCCGTCGGCGGCTACACCTTC	CASSLGQGESVGGYTF
.	TRBV9	.	TRBJ1-2	16	TGTGCAAGCCGTGCCAGGGCTGGAGTGGGGAACTATGGCTACACCTTC	CASRARAGVGNYGYTF
.	TRBV1	.	TRBJ2-1	16	TGCACCAGCAGCCAAGTTCCTAGCGGGATCCACAATGAGCAGTTCTTC	CTSSQVPSGIHNEQFF
.	TRBV7-9	TRBD1	TRBJ2-7	14	TGTGCCAGCAGCTTAGGACAGGGGGCCTACGAGCAGTACTTC	CASSLGQGAYEQYF
few	TRBV4-2	TRBD2	TRBJ2-7	16	TGTGCCAGCAGCCAAGAGGTAGGGGACTACCCCTACGAGCAGTACTTC	CASSQEVGDYPYEQYF
.	TRBV19	.	TRBJ1-6	14	TGTGCCTCCACCGGGCCTACCGCCAATTCACCCCTCCACTTT	CASTGPTANSPLHF
.	TRBV6-6	.	TRBJ2-1	15	TGTGCCAGCAGTTACTCGATTAGGGTCTCCCTCAGCGTGTTCTTC	CASSYSIRVSLSVFF
.	TRBV9	.	TRBJ1-1	17	TGTGCCAGCAGCGTAGGAGGTGGGGGACAAAAGAACACTGAAGCTTTCTTT	CASSVGGGGQKNTEAFF
.	TRBV5-6	.	TRBJ1-2	13	TGTGCCAGCAGCTTTGGTGGGAACTATGGCTACACCTTC	CASSFGGNYGYTF
.	TRBV18	.	TRBJ2-7	12	TGTGCCAGCTCATCCAGGGAGTGGGAGCAGTACTTC	CASSSREWEQYF